This is a list of T cell receptor beta chains from one sample in a study of identical twins. TCRdb used MiXCR to reprocess the 5' RACE reads, holding one entry per CDR3 protein. The data contain approximately 670,000 distinct CDR3 sequences, around 6.1% of them singletons. Material for sequencing was naive T cells sorted from blood. All receptors come from a man aged 18 to 35 in good health. Both conserved end residues are part of each CDR3. Fields, in order: J gene, clone size, D gene, V gene, CDR3 protein, CDR3 DNA. A D gene is named only where the DNA matches it firmly. Only some rows state a clone size, as once, few, many or a class for expanded clones.

j_gene: TRBJ2-7; abundance: -; d_gene: -; v_gene: TRBV21-1; CDR3aa: CASSKVGEQYF; CDR3nt: TGTGCCAGCAGCAAAGTTGGCGAGCAGTACTTC
j_gene: TRBJ2-2; abundance: few; d_gene: -; v_gene: TRBV30; CDR3aa: CAWSGVSTGELFF; CDR3nt: TGTGCCTGGAGTGGAGTCAGCACCGGGGAGCTGTTTTTT
j_gene: TRBJ2-2; abundance: few; d_gene: -; v_gene: TRBV20-1; CDR3aa: CSAPRIAPGELFF; CDR3nt: TGCAGTGCGCCTAGAATCGCTCCCGGGGAGCTGTTTTTT
j_gene: TRBJ2-7; abundance: -; d_gene: -; v_gene: TRBV28; CDR3aa: CASRDLRQDLYEQYF; CDR3nt: TGTGCCAGCAGGGACTTACGACAGGATCTCTACGAGCAGTACTTC
j_gene: TRBJ2-1; abundance: many; d_gene: -; v_gene: TRBV10-3; CDR3aa: CAIGAYNEQFF; CDR3nt: TGTGCCATCGGAGCCTACAATGAGCAGTTCTTC
j_gene: TRBJ1-2; abundance: -; d_gene: -; v_gene: TRBV6-1; CDR3aa: CASTSYGYTF; CDR3nt: TGTGCCAGCACCAGCTATGGCTACACCTTC
j_gene: TRBJ1-6; abundance: many; d_gene: -; v_gene: TRBV6-1; CDR3aa: CASSDRGGSPLHF; CDR3nt: TGTGCCAGCAGTGACAGGGGAGGTTCACCCCTCCACTTT
j_gene: TRBJ2-7; abundance: -; d_gene: TRBD2; v_gene: TRBV29-1; CDR3aa: CSVEDMAGGAYEQYF; CDR3nt: TGCAGCGTTGAAGATATGGCGGGAGGGGCCTACGAGCAGTACTTC
j_gene: TRBJ2-3; abundance: many; d_gene: -; v_gene: TRBV29-1; CDR3aa: CSARAPRGDTQYF; CDR3nt: TGCAGCGCCAGGGCACCACGCGGAGATACGCAGTATTTT
j_gene: TRBJ2-3; abundance: many; d_gene: -; v_gene: TRBV2; CDR3aa: CASIRTSTDTQYF; CDR3nt: TGTGCCAGCATCAGGACTAGCACAGATACGCAGTATTTT
j_gene: TRBJ1-1; abundance: -; d_gene: -; v_gene: TRBV28; CDR3aa: CASSLRGGRMNTEAFF; CDR3nt: TGTGCCAGCAGTTTACGGGGGGGGAGAATGAACACTGAAGCTTTCTTT
j_gene: TRBJ2-3; abundance: few; d_gene: TRBD1; v_gene: TRBV7-2; CDR3aa: CASSLKGGGQGAPF; CDR3nt: TGTGCCAGCAGCTTAAAGGGGGGTGGACAGGGGGCCCCATTT
j_gene: TRBJ2-3; abundance: many; d_gene: TRBD1; v_gene: TRBV9; CDR3aa: CASSVEVTGTGDTQYF; CDR3nt: TGTGCCAGCAGCGTAGAGGTCACCGGGACAGGTGATACGCAGTATTTT
j_gene: TRBJ2-3; abundance: many; d_gene: -; v_gene: TRBV5-1; CDR3aa: CASSLVNTDTQYF; CDR3nt: TGCGCCAGCAGCTTGGTTAACACAGATACGCAGTATTTT
j_gene: TRBJ2-4; abundance: many; d_gene: -; v_gene: TRBV6-1; CDR3aa: CASRAVGGDNIQYF; CDR3nt: TGTGCCAGCAGGGCCGTTGGAGGGGACAACATTCAGTACTTC
j_gene: TRBJ2-3; abundance: many; d_gene: TRBD2; v_gene: TRBV20-1; CDR3aa: CSARSGRASDTQYF; CDR3nt: TGCAGTGCTAGAAGCGGGAGGGCATCCGATACGCAGTATTTT
j_gene: TRBJ2-3; abundance: -; d_gene: TRBD1; v_gene: TRBV28; CDR3aa: CASSLPGQITDTQYF; CDR3nt: TGTGCCAGCAGTCTTCCGGGACAGATCACAGATACGCAGTATTTT
j_gene: TRBJ2-6; abundance: many; d_gene: -; v_gene: TRBV12-3/TRBV12-4; CDR3aa: CASSITGRRFSGANVLTF; CDR3nt: TGTGCCAGCAGTATCACGGGACGGCGATTCTCTGGGGCCAACGTCCTGACTTTC
j_gene: TRBJ2-2; abundance: many; d_gene: -; v_gene: TRBV7-7; CDR3aa: CASSSRSGTGELFF; CDR3nt: TGTGCCAGCAGCTCCCGGTCGGGCACCGGGGAGCTGTTTTTT
j_gene: TRBJ2-1; abundance: many; d_gene: -; v_gene: TRBV7-9; CDR3aa: CASSLLGSAYNEQFF; CDR3nt: TGTGCCAGCAGCCTCTTGGGCTCAGCCTACAATGAGCAGTTCTTC
j_gene: TRBJ2-5; abundance: many; d_gene: -; v_gene: TRBV20-1; CDR3aa: CSASATQETQYF; CDR3nt: TGCAGTGCTAGTGCTACTCAAGAGACCCAGTACTTC
j_gene: TRBJ1-6; abundance: few; d_gene: -; v_gene: TRBV25-1; CDR3aa: CASVRGGNSPLHF; CDR3nt: TGTGCCAGCGTACGGGGGGGAAATTCACCCCTCCACTTT
j_gene: TRBJ1-2; abundance: -; d_gene: -; v_gene: TRBV20-1; CDR3aa: CSASPGRTYGYTF; CDR3nt: TGCAGTGCTAGCCCCGGACGGACTTATGGCTACACCTTC
j_gene: TRBJ2-7; abundance: -; d_gene: -; v_gene: TRBV6-2/TRBV6-3; CDR3aa: CASSNSNYEQYF; CDR3nt: TGTGCCAGCAGTAATTCCAACTACGAGCAGTACTTC
j_gene: TRBJ2-5; abundance: many; d_gene: -; v_gene: TRBV20-1; CDR3aa: CSAREPGTLTQYF; CDR3nt: TGCAGTGCTAGAGAACCAGGGACTTTAACCCAGTACTTC
j_gene: TRBJ2-1; abundance: many; d_gene: -; v_gene: TRBV24-1; CDR3aa: CATSRGPEQFF; CDR3nt: TGTGCCACCTCTAGAGGACCTGAGCAGTTCTTC
j_gene: TRBJ2-1; abundance: few; d_gene: -; v_gene: TRBV18; CDR3aa: CASSPGGTDSYNEQFF; CDR3nt: TGTGCCAGCTCACCAGGCGGGACAGATTCCTACAATGAGCAGTTCTTC
j_gene: TRBJ2-5; abundance: few; d_gene: TRBD1; v_gene: TRBV5-5; CDR3aa: CASRPGGRQGIGETQYF; CDR3nt: TGTGCCAGCAGACCTGGCGGCCGACAGGGGATCGGGGAGACCCAGTACTTC
j_gene: TRBJ1-4; abundance: many; d_gene: -; v_gene: TRBV20-1; CDR3aa: CSASGTPSRKLFF; CDR3nt: TGCAGTGCGAGCGGGACTCCGAGCAGGAAACTGTTTTTT
j_gene: TRBJ2-3; abundance: -; d_gene: -; v_gene: TRBV2; CDR3aa: CASTPWPSGSTDTQYF; CDR3nt: TGTGCCAGCACCCCCTGGCCCAGCGGCAGCACAGATACGCAGTATTTT
j_gene: TRBJ1-2; abundance: many; d_gene: -; v_gene: TRBV7-9; CDR3aa: CASSFRGSTNYGYTF; CDR3nt: TGTGCCAGCAGCTTTCGGGGCAGTACTAACTATGGCTACACCTTC
j_gene: TRBJ2-5; abundance: -; d_gene: -; v_gene: TRBV18; CDR3aa: CASSRIGETQYF; CDR3nt: TGTGCCAGCTCACGGATTGGGGAGACCCAGTACTTC
j_gene: TRBJ2-7; abundance: few; d_gene: -; v_gene: TRBV6-2/TRBV6-3; CDR3aa: CASSYFLGSDPYEQYF; CDR3nt: TGTGCCAGCAGTTACTTTTTGGGTAGCGACCCCTACGAGCAGTACTTC
j_gene: TRBJ2-3; abundance: many; d_gene: -; v_gene: TRBV29-1; CDR3aa: CSVLTDTDTQYF; CDR3nt: TGCAGCGTCCTGACGGACACAGATACGCAGTATTTT
j_gene: TRBJ1-1; abundance: many; d_gene: -; v_gene: TRBV20-1; CDR3aa: CSARPPPGKAFF; CDR3nt: TGCAGTGCTAGACCTCCCCCGGGAAAAGCTTTCTTT
j_gene: TRBJ2-1; abundance: many; d_gene: -; v_gene: TRBV20-1; CDR3aa: CSAREGAIPAYNEQFF; CDR3nt: TGCAGTGCTAGAGAGGGAGCCATTCCTGCCTACAATGAGCAGTTCTTC
j_gene: TRBJ2-1; abundance: few; d_gene: TRBD2; v_gene: TRBV6-2/TRBV6-3; CDR3aa: CASHLAGVPYNEQFF; CDR3nt: TGTGCCAGCCACCTAGCGGGAGTACCCTACAATGAGCAGTTCTTC
j_gene: TRBJ2-1; abundance: -; d_gene: TRBD2; v_gene: TRBV7-6; CDR3aa: CASSSGTSGRLDEQFF; CDR3nt: TGTGCCAGCAGCTCTGGGACTAGCGGGAGATTGGATGAGCAGTTCTTC
j_gene: TRBJ2-7; abundance: many; d_gene: -; v_gene: TRBV5-6; CDR3aa: CASNPTGEPYEQYF; CDR3nt: TGTGCCAGTAACCCAACAGGTGAACCCTACGAGCAGTACTTC
j_gene: TRBJ2-2; abundance: many; d_gene: TRBD1; v_gene: TRBV10-3; CDR3aa: CAISKGTVLSGELFF; CDR3nt: TGTGCCATCAGTAAAGGGACAGTTCTTTCCGGGGAGCTGTTTTTT
j_gene: TRBJ2-1; abundance: many; d_gene: -; v_gene: TRBV14; CDR3aa: CASSQEYLSYNEQFF; CDR3nt: TGTGCCAGCAGCCAAGAGTATCTTTCCTACAATGAGCAGTTCTTC
j_gene: TRBJ2-2; abundance: many; d_gene: TRBD1; v_gene: TRBV12-3/TRBV12-4; CDR3aa: CASNTQGANTGELFF; CDR3nt: TGTGCCAGCAACACACAGGGGGCGAACACCGGGGAGCTGTTTTTT